This TCR beta chain was captured by sequencing in a study of T cell repertoires in cytomegalovirus infection. Trimming stripped 7 bases from V and 2 bases from J, with 13 bases between. Germline CDR1 MDHEN, CDR2 SYDVKM. The CDR3 runs to 14 residues. Only a few counts were recorded for this clonotype. Each CDR3 protein is one row after TCRdb ran MiXCR on the reads. The table records approximately 500,000 distinct CDR3 sequences, about 11% of them present only once. The gene calls are TRBV28 and TRBJ2-3, with D possibly being TRBD2 (6 bases). The sequence came from a human donor in good health (CMV status not recorded). Some clones in this sample may be carry-over from other donors' samples. Sequenced input: PBMCs. CDR3 sequence reads: CASKAEGITDTQYF. The DNA for the CDR3 is TGTGCCAGCAAGGCGGAGGGAATCACAGATACGCAGTATTTT. The variable domain in full, completed from reference TRBV28 and TRBJ2-3, reads DVKVTQSSRYLVKRTGEKVFLECVQDMDHENMFWYRQDPGLGLRLIYFSYDVKMKEKGDIPEGYSVSREKKERFSLILESASTNQTSMYLCASKAEGITDTQYFGPGTRLTVL.